The 30 T cell receptor beta chains in this list originate from one sample, sequenced in a study of post-analysis software for immune sequencing data. No antigen has been assigned to these receptors. General study points: Among 5 or 6 TRBV segments more frequent in patients than controls were TRBV5-6, TRBV5-1 and TRBV20-1.

Unique molecular identifiers had been added to the TCR beta cDNA libraries. Via MiXCR, TCRdb re-called the PCR reads, giving one row per CDR3 protein. The sample carries 600,000 to 750,000 distinct CDR3 sequences, 55% to 60% recorded once. Sequenced material: blood. Every receptor here comes from a girl aged 2 to 9 with multiple sclerosis.

This chain joins TRBV4-1 and TRBJ1-2; D gene unclear. V lost 4 bases and J lost 6, with 18 bases in between. Per the germline V gene, CDR1 is MGHRA and CDR2 is YSYEKL. This CDR3 region has 15 residues. CDR3 amino acids: CASSPLIRINNGYTF. CDR3 sequence (DNA): TGCGCCAGCAGCCCACTCATCAGGATCAACAATGGCTACACCTTC.

The chain employs TRBV2 and TRBJ2-1; the match to TRBD1 covers 10 bases. V shed 3 bases and J 3 bases; nucleotides not matched to a gene: 2. Per the germline V gene, CDR1 is SNHLY and CDR2 is FYNNEI. The CDR3 loop spans 15 amino acids. As DNA, the CDR3 is TGTGCCAGCAGTGACGGGACAGGGGTCTACAATGAGCAGTTCTTC. It encodes CASSDGTGVYNEQFF.

In this sample, this clonotype turned up a few times. J is TRBJ2-5 and V is TRBV7-9; D might be TRBD2 (5 bases). Germline V gives CDR1 SEHNR, CDR2 FQNEAQ (reference sequence). The CDR3 spans 15 residues. V gave up 2 bases and J gave up 4 bases, with 14 bases separating them. CDR3 DNA sequence: TGTGCCAGCAGCTTATCAGGACTCCCCGGAGAGACCCAGTACTTC. Its translation: CASSLSGLPGETQYF.

The rearrangement links TRBV20-1 to TRBJ2-7; 12 bases agree with TRBD2. The DNA end is a closer match to TRBJ2-5, so the J assignment may be wrong. The CDR3 runs to 16 residues. Germline V CDR1 and CDR2: DFQATT, SNEGSKA (reference sequence). The CDR3 loop reads CSAGRASGRAEETQYF. The DNA of the CDR3 is TGCAGTGCCGGTCGGGCTAGCGGGAGGGCCGAGGAGACCCAGTACTTC.

The chain uses TRBV6-2 or TRBV6-3 and TRBJ1-2, with D hard to call. CDR1 and CDR2 from the germline V gene are MNHEY and SVGEGT. V dropped 5 bases and J dropped 0 bases, with 16 bases sitting between them. The length of the CDR3 is 16 residues. The CDR3 here is CASSRARTETNYGYTF. In DNA, the CDR3 is TGTGCCAGCAGTCGCGCTAGGACGGAGACTAACTATGGCTACACCTTC.

This rearrangement joins TRBV6-7 to TRBJ1-1, with 10 bases matching TRBD1. TRBV6-7 is recorded as an ORF, its role being uncertain. This CDR3 contains 14 residues. The V segment lost 4 bases and the J segment 4 bases; nucleotides outside the gene matches: 3. CDR3: CASSSRDRGTEAFF. The DNA of the CDR3 is TGTGCCAGCAGTTCCCGGGACAGGGGCACTGAAGCTTTCTTT.

The rearrangement links TRBV4-3 to TRBJ2-3; 8 bases map to TRBD1. The CDR3 length is 17 residues. Trimming cost V 0 bases and J 2 bases; bases outside gene matches: 7. Germline lookup yields CDR1 LGHNA and CDR2 YSLEER. This CDR3 is CASSQDLTGVDTDTQYF. The CDR3 DNA reads as TGCGCCAGCAGCCAAGATCTGACAGGGGTGGACACAGATACGCAGTATTTT.

This chain connects TRBV27 to TRBJ2-5; D perhaps matches TRBD1 (6 bases). Trimming left V 5 bases short and J 4 bases short, with 11 bases between. Germline V gene data show CDR1 as MNHEY and CDR2 as SMNVEV (reference sequence). The CDR3 is made up of 13 amino acids. The CDR3, as DNA: TGTGCCAGCAGTCGCCAGGGGTCAGAGACCCAGTACTTC. Its protein product is CASSRQGSETQYF.

The chain links TRBV20-1 to TRBJ2-1; D may be TRBD2 (6 bases). The CDR3 covers 17 residues. The V end was cut by 3 bases, the J end by 0 bases, with 18 bases between. CDR1 and CDR2 (germline): DFQATT, SNEGSKA (reference sequence). CDR3 DNA: TGCAGTGCTAGGCGAATGAGCGGGTGGAGCTCCTACAATGAGCAGTTCTTC. Protein sequence: CSARRMSGWSSYNEQFF.

The chain couples TRBV6-6 to TRBJ2-3; D is unresolved. The CDR3 spans 13 residues. The germline V gene encodes CDR1 MNHNY and CDR2 SVGAGI (reference sequence). V gave up 2 bases and J gave up 6 bases, with 9 bases separating them. The CDR3 DNA is TGTGCCAGCAGTTACCAGTTTGGCGATACGCAGTATTTT. Its translation: CASSYQFGDTQYF.

With regard to this clonotype: A much larger clone lies one base from this, so it may be a read error. This chain uses TRBV10-3 with TRBJ1-4, with 7 nucleotides matching TRBD1. This CDR3 has 12 amino acids. From germline, CDR1 is ENHRY and CDR2 SYGVKD. CDR3 DNA: TGTGCCGTCAGCCAGGGGGATGAAAAACTGTTTTTT. Protein: CAVSQGDEKLFF.

The CDR3 loop is CASSWRGGTSNEQFF. CDR3 bases: TGTGCCAGCAGTTGGCGGGGGGGGACCTCCAATGAGCAGTTCTTC. The chain has TRBV2 and TRBJ2-1, with 9 bases fitting TRBD2. From germline, CDR1 is SNHLY and CDR2 FYNNEI. This CDR3 has 15 residues. The trim removed 5 bases at V and 6 bases at J, leaving 8 bases unmatched. The full variable domain, its missing parts supplied by reference TRBV2 and TRBJ2-1, is EPEVTQTPSHQVTQMGQEVILRCVPISNHLYFYWYRQILGQKVEFLVSFYNNEISEKSEIFDDQFSVERPDGSNFTLKIRSTKLEDSAMYFCASSWRGGTSNEQFFGPGTRLTVL.

A remark on this clonotype: Relative to the germline gene, one junction end is altered; a read error may explain this. The genes are TRBV11-2 and TRBJ1-1; D perhaps matches TRBD1 (6 bases). CDR1 is SGHAT and CDR2 is FQNNGV in the germline V gene. The CDR3 runs 14 residues. CDR3 loop: CASSTGTTNTEAFF. CDR3 DNA sequence: TGTGCCAGCAGCACCGGGACAACAAACACTGAGGCTTTCTTT.

The chain's CDR3 is CASRSPLSYNEQFF. DNA of the CDR3: TGTGCCAGCAGGTCTCCCCTCTCCTACAATGAGCAGTTCTTC. V is TRBV7-2 and J is TRBJ2-1; D is ambiguous. V lost 6 bases and J lost 0, with 9 bases in between. Germline V gene lookup returns CDR1 SGHTA and CDR2 FQGNSA. The CDR3 has 14 residues.

The chain has TRBV6-2 or TRBV6-3 and TRBJ2-1; 7 nucleotides agree with TRBD1. The V gene's germline CDR1 is MNHEY and CDR2 SVGEGT. There are 12 residues in the CDR3. Trimming cost V 6 bases and J 8 bases; bases outside gene matches: 4. DNA of the CDR3: TGTGCCAGCAGGCCAGACAGGGATGAGCAGTTCTTC. The encoded protein is CASRPDRDEQFF.

The rearrangement uses TRBV7-2 and TRBJ2-4, with TRBD2 identical over 13 bases. Germline V gene data show CDR1 as SGHTA and CDR2 as FQGNSA. CDR3 length equals 15 residues. J was trimmed by 13 bases and V by 5 bases; bases with no gene match: 11. The CDR3 DNA reads as TGTGCCAGCAGCCCTAGTGGGACTAGCGGGACTAAGCAGTACTTC. As protein: CASSPSGTSGTKQYF.

Note on this clonotype: An end of the junction differs from the germline gene, which may be a read error. The rearrangement links TRBV20-1 to TRBJ2-5, with D tentatively TRBD2 (5 bases). The germline gives CDR1 DFQATT, CDR2 SNEGSKA (reference sequence). This CDR3 spans 14 amino acids. CDR3 coding DNA: TGTAGTGCTTGGACGTTGGGAGTCCAAGAGACCCAGTACTTC. It encodes CSAWTLGVQETQYF.

V gene TRBV5-5 combines with J gene TRBJ2-7; D is uncertain. The CDR3 loop spans 17 amino acids. In germline, CDR1 is SGHKS, CDR2 YYEKEE (reference sequence). V lost 4 bases, J lost 6 bases, and 26 bases lay in between. The CDR3 reads CASSADPGLESLREQYF. The DNA for the CDR3 is TGTGCCAGCAGCGCCGATCCCGGGCTCGAATCCCTCCGCGAGCAGTACTTC.

The chain joins TRBV5-4 to TRBJ2-1; 7 bases are shared with TRBD1. The CDR3 loop spans 15 amino acids. The V gene's germline CDR1 is SGHNT and CDR2 YYREEE (reference sequence). V shed 4 bases, J shed 5 bases, and the junction held 9 bases outside the gene matches. The CDR3 here is CASSGPGTDDNEQFF. The CDR3 coding sequence is TGTGCCAGCAGCGGACCCGGGACAGATGACAATGAGCAGTTCTTC.

The chain has TRBV20-1 and TRBJ2-1; 8 bases are a match to TRBD2. Germline lookup yields CDR1 DFQATT and CDR2 SNEGSKA (reference sequence). V was clipped by 1 base and J by 9 bases; unmatched bases: 8. CDR3 length: 14 amino acids. CDR3 sequence: CSARAKRLAPEQFF. CDR3 nucleotides: TGCAGTGCTAGAGCAAAAAGACTAGCGCCTGAGCAGTTCTTC.

This clonotype has only a few counts. The chain couples TRBV10-2 to TRBJ2-7; the D is unclear. V was cut by 4 bases and J by 4 bases, with 14 bases left in between. This CDR3 spans 14 amino acids. CDR1 is WSHSY, CDR2 SAAADI, per germline. The CDR3 here is CASSVSPRMYEQYF. DNA of the CDR3: TGCGCCAGCAGTGTGAGCCCCAGAATGTACGAGCAGTACTTC.

The table lists this clonotype with a count of one. This sequence joins TRBV6-7 and TRBJ1-4, with no clear D. TRBV6-7 is an ORF; its function is uncertain. V was cut by 8 bases and J by 5 bases, with 12 bases left in between. CDR3 length: 13 residues. The CDR3 DNA reads as TGTGCCAGCGCCAGGAAAAGGAATGAAAAACTGTTTTTT. Protein: CASARKRNEKLFF.

This chain uses TRBV12-3 or TRBV12-4 with TRBJ1-1; the D is unclear. The CDR3 extends over 12 amino acids. V was clipped by 3 bases and J by 7 bases, with 9 bases between them. CDR3 loop: CASSFVAGEAFF. CDR3 DNA sequence: TGTGCCAGCAGTTTTGTGGCAGGTGAAGCTTTCTTT.

This chain joins TRBV20-1 and TRBJ2-3, with 13 bases that match TRBD2. Germline V gene data show CDR1 as DFQATT and CDR2 as SNEGSKA (reference sequence). This CDR3 spans 19 amino acids. Trimming removed 5 bases from V and 0 bases from J; junction bases left unmatched: 14. The CDR3 bases are TGCAGTGCTGCGAGGGGGTTTCGACTAGCGGGAGGTAGCACAGATACGCAGTATTTT. It is translated as CSAARGFRLAGGSTDTQYF.

A few counts support this clonotype. CDR3 bases: TGCGCCAGCAGCCACGTTACTACAGGGTTTCATGGCTACACCTTC. This sequence encodes CASSHVTTGFHGYTF. V and J are TRBV4-3 and TRBJ1-2; D is possibly TRBD1 (6 bases). CDR1 is LGHNA, CDR2 YSLEER, per germline. The CDR3 extends over 15 amino acids. V lost 3 bases to trimming and J lost 6 bases, with 17 bases between them.

V is TRBV7-9 and J is TRBJ2-1, with TRBD2 matching over 8 bases. Germline trimming cut 0 bases from V and 5 bases from J; bases unmatched to any gene: 6. The CDR3 spans 16 residues. Germline values: CDR1 SEHNR, CDR2 FQNEAQ (reference sequence). The CDR3 region is CASSLAERGTDNEQFF. As DNA, the CDR3 is TGTGCCAGCAGCTTAGCGGAGCGGGGGACCGACAATGAGCAGTTCTTC. The complete variable domain, with remaining parts taken from reference TRBV7-9 and TRBJ2-1, reads DTGVSQNPRHKITKRGQNVTFRCDPISEHNRLYWYRQTLGQGPEFLTYFQNEAQLEKSRLLSDRFSAERPKGSFSTLEIQRTEQGDSAMYLCASSLAERGTDNEQFFGPGTRLTVL.

The J gene is TRBJ2-1, the V gene TRBV5-1; 10 bases agree with TRBD1. This CDR3 comprises 14 residues. Germline V gene lookup returns CDR1 SGHRS and CDR2 YFSETQ. Trimming took 4 bases from V and 5 from J; bases not matched to a gene: 3. The CDR3 nucleotides are TGCGCCAGCAGCCACGGACAGGGGGACAATGAGCAGTTCTTC. It translates to CASSHGQGDNEQFF.

The chain uses TRBV25-1 and TRBJ2-3, with D hard to call. Trimming removed 4 bases at V and 7 bases at J, with 6 bases between. The CDR3 has 11 residues. Germline loops: CDR1 MGHDK, CDR2 SYGVNS. CDR3: CASSVTHTQYF. In DNA, the CDR3 is TGTGCCAGCAGTGTGACACATACGCAGTATTTT. Full variable domain (outside the CDR3, taken from reference TRBV25-1 and TRBJ2-3): EADIYQTPRYLVIGTGKKITLECSQTMGHDKMYWYQQDPGMELHLIHYSYGVNSTEKGDLSSESTVSRIRTEHFPLTLESARPSHTSQYLCASSVTHTQYFGPGTRLTVL.

The rearrangement links TRBV14 to TRBJ2-1, with 8 bases aligning to TRBD1. This CDR3 is built from 15 residues. The germline gives CDR1 SGHDN, CDR2 FVKESK. V was clipped by 5 bases and J by 2 bases; unmatched bases: 5. Written as DNA, the CDR3 is TGTGCCAGCAGCTACAGGGGGGACGCCTACAATGAGCAGTTCTTC. This codes for CASSYRGDAYNEQFF.

The V call is TRBV10-3, the J call TRBJ2-1; D is uncertain. The CDR3 runs to 15 residues. Trimming stripped 1 base from V and 1 base from J, with 8 bases between. CDR1 and CDR2 from the germline V gene are ENHRY and SYGVKD. The CDR3 coding sequence is TGTGCCATCAGTGAGTTCGAGGCTTCCTACAATGAGCAGTTCTTC. Amino acids: CAISEFEASYNEQFF.